The entry below describes one TCR beta chain. The CDR3 totals 18 residues. V was shortened by 3 bases and J by 2 bases, with 20 bases between the two germline ends. Germline CDR1 reads LNHDA; CDR2 reads SQIVND (reference sequence). The authors' processing: Counts of nucleated cells, estimated from reference gene primer amplification, were obtained. The assay was immunoSEQ multiplex PCR, and TCRdb's table has in-frame clones only and misses some. V, J and clone size derive from that table, while D and trimming were established from the DNA sequence. Among fewer than 110,000 clones, about 93% were seen once, and the ten largest hold approximately 1.3%. The sample originates from a study of blood T cell repertoires in COVID-19. Study details: Samples taken during acute and convalescent COVID-19 were collected in the United States, Italy and Spain.

The chain joins TRBV19 to TRBJ1-5; unclear D gene. Sequencing was performed on peripheral blood. The receptor's source is a woman aged 25 to 45 with acute or convalescent COVID-19. CDR3 bases: TGTGCCAGTAGTATGTCCAAGGGAGTTAAACGGGGCAATCAGCCCCAGCATTTT. Translating gives CASSMSKGVKRGNQPQHF.